A selection of T cell receptor beta chains follows, all from one sample in a study of CD8 T cells in ankylosing spondylitis. TCRdb redid the calling of the 5' RACE reads with MiXCR, one entry per CDR3 protein. This table has around 390,000 distinct CDR3 sequences, more than 20% appearing once. The sequenced sample was blood, either unsorted or a sorted T cell fraction (not recorded which). The receptor set was obtained from a male donor with ankylosing spondylitis. Both conserved end residues are part of each CDR3. D genes are given only for firm matches. Clone size, where shown, is once, few, many, or a class for clones that have expanded.

-	-	TRBV10-3	TRBJ1-1	14	CAISEIQGLIGAFF	TGTGCCATCAGTGAGATACAGGGTCTGATAGGAGCTTTCTTT
TRBD2	-	TRBV9	TRBJ2-7	16	CASSVDPSGSFHEQYF	TGTGCCAGCAGCGTAGACCCTAGCGGGAGCTTCCACGAGCAGTACTTC
-	many	TRBV29-1	TRBJ2-2	14	CSVGEGGYTGELFF	TGCAGCGTTGGGGAGGGGGGGTACACCGGGGAGCTGTTTTTT
TRBD2	-	TRBV6-2/TRBV6-3	TRBJ2-1	14	CASRAGVVYNEQFF	TGTGCCAGCAGGGCGGGAGTGGTGTACAATGAGCAGTTCTTC
TRBD1	many	TRBV10-3	TRBJ1-5	16	CAVARDSSYSNQPQHF	TGTGCCGTCGCCCGGGACAGCTCGTATAGCAATCAGCCCCAGCATTTT
-	-	TRBV7-9	TRBJ1-5	14	CASSLAGNHQPQHF	TGTGCCAGCAGCTTAGCCGGTAACCATCAGCCCCAGCATTTT
-	-	TRBV25-1	TRBJ2-3	13	CASSPDGADTQYF	TGTGCCAGCAGCCCGGATGGCGCAGATACGCAGTATTTT
TRBD2	-	TRBV12-3/TRBV12-4	TRBJ2-3	12	CASSLSGRTSYF	TGTGCCAGCAGTCTTAGCGGGAGAACTTCGTATTTT
-	few	TRBV19	TRBJ2-4	15	CASSSPRTPPTIQYF	TGTGCCAGTAGTTCCCCCCGGACACCTCCTACGATTCAGTACTTC
-	-	TRBV12-3/TRBV12-4	TRBJ2-7	15	CASSLSGRSSYEQYF	TGTGCCAGCAGTTTATCGGGACGGAGTTCCTACGAGCAGTACTTC
-	few	TRBV7-2	TRBJ2-2	17	CASSLGSWGARTGELFF	TGTGCCAGCAGCTTAGGGTCGTGGGGGGCACGCACCGGGGAGCTGTTTTTT
-	-	TRBV18	TRBJ2-7	15	CASSPFGGLSYEQYF	TGTGCCAGCTCACCATTTGGGGGACTCTCCTACGAGCAGTACTTC
-	once	TRBV9	TRBJ2-7	15	CASSVDGRGAGEQYF	TGTGCCAGCAGCGTGGACGGTAGGGGGGCGGGTGAGCAGTACTTC
-	few	TRBV7-9	TRBJ2-2	16	CASSLAGLTNTGELFF	TGTGCCAGCAGCTTAGCGGGGTTAACGAACACCGGGGAGCTGTTTTTT
-	-	TRBV5-1	TRBJ2-7	14	CASSLASDAYEQYF	TGCGCCAGCAGCTTGGCCTCGGACGCCTACGAGCAGTACTTC
-	few	TRBV2	TRBJ2-2	15	CASSDGHRFTGELFF	TGTGCCAGCAGTGATGGACACCGGTTCACCGGGGAGCTGTTTTTT
-	few	TRBV28	TRBJ2-1	17	CASSLLGPPTPYNEQFF	TGTGCCAGCAGTTTATTGGGTCCCCCTACGCCGTACAATGAGCAGTTCTTC
TRBD1	few	TRBV5-1	TRBJ2-2	17	CASSLTYGTGRTGELFF	TGCGCCAGCAGCTTGACCTACGGGACAGGGAGGACCGGGGAGCTGTTTTTT
-	few	TRBV5-6	TRBJ1-5	16	CASSLATDLSNQPQHF	TGTGCCAGCAGCTTGGCCACAGACCTTAGCAATCAGCCCCAGCATTTT
-	-	TRBV5-6	TRBJ2-7	16	CASSAGLGRDMDEQYF	TGTGCCAGCAGCGCTGGACTAGGAAGGGACATGGACGAGCAGTACTTC
-	many	TRBV29-1	TRBJ2-2	13	CSVAGTNTGELFF	TGCAGCGTTGCCGGGACTAACACCGGGGAGCTGTTTTTT
-	-	TRBV2	TRBJ2-2	16	CASSDELLDRTGELFF	TGTGCCAGCAGCGATGAGCTTCTAGACCGGACCGGGGAGCTGTTTTTT
TRBD2	few	TRBV7-3	TRBJ2-7	15	CASSLVSGSTYEQYF	TGTGCCAGCAGCCTAGTGAGCGGGAGTACCTACGAGCAGTACTTC
-	few	TRBV12-5	TRBJ1-5	15	CASGGVALSNQPQHF	TGTGCTAGTGGTGGAGTGGCCCTTAGCAATCAGCCCCAGCATTTT
-	-	TRBV6-1	TRBJ2-4	14	CASSGGSAKNIQYF	TGTGCCAGCAGTGGCGGGTCTGCCAAAAACATTCAGTACTTC
TRBD2	few	TRBV11-2	TRBJ2-1	13	CASSSSGSGEQFF	TGTGCCAGCAGCTCGAGCGGGAGTGGTGAGCAGTTCTTC
-	-	TRBV6-5	TRBJ2-7	14	CASSYLPPINEQYF	TGTGCCAGCAGTTACCTCCCACCTATCAACGAGCAGTACTTC
TRBD2	few	TRBV4-2	TRBJ2-1	19	CASSQPHGDGTSGNNEQFF	TGTGCCAGCAGCCAACCTCACGGAGACGGGACTAGCGGAAACAATGAGCAGTTCTTC
-	-	TRBV28	TRBJ1-2	13	CASGAQANYGYTF	TGTGCCAGCGGGGCGCAGGCTAACTATGGCTACACCTTC
TRBD1	-	TRBV20-1	TRBJ2-7	14	CSATPPGQGYEQYF	TGCAGTGCCACCCCTCCGGGACAGGGCTACGAGCAGTACTTC
TRBD1	-	TRBV4-2	TRBJ1-1	15	CASSQFQGARTEAFF	TGTGCCAGCAGCCAGTTCCAGGGGGCAAGGACTGAAGCTTTCTTT
-	-	TRBV4-1	TRBJ2-5	14	CASSQGLREETQYF	TGCGCCAGCAGCCAAGGGCTCCGGGAGGAGACCCAGTACTTC
-	-	TRBV5-6	TRBJ1-5	16	CASSFGGPRSDQPQHF	TGTGCCAGCAGCTTCGGGGGCCCCCGATCGGATCAGCCCCAGCATTTT